This passage covers 27 T cell receptor beta chains from one sample sequenced in a study of cytomegalovirus exposure and HLA in healthy donors. PCR amplification relied on 60 Vbeta primers (plus 13 Jbeta primers). Sequencing was performed with immunoSEQ multiplex PCR; in TCRdb, only in-frame clones are kept and a portion is missing. The sample totals under 200,000 clones. The specimen was PBMCs. The receptors come from a man aged 25 to 40 in good health and CMV-seronegative.

This sequence joins TRBV5-1 and TRBJ2-5; 14 bases map to TRBD2. The closer fit of TRBJ2-7 to the DNA end suggests the J call may be wrong. The CDR3 covers 19 residues. CDR1 and CDR2 (germline): SGHRS, YFSETQ. This CDR3 is CASSRVPGLAGALSYEQYF. The CDR3 DNA sequence: TGCGCCAGCAGCAGGGTCCCGGGACTAGCGGGGGCCCTCTCCTACGAGCAGTACTTC.

This chain uses TRBV7-8 with TRBJ2-7; tentative D call: TRBD2 (5 bases). This CDR3 spans 15 amino acids. From germline, CDR1 is SGHVS and CDR2 FQNEAQ. V was trimmed by 4 bases and J by 2 bases, leaving 15 bases between them. The CDR3 spells CASSSEAGRAYEQYF. CDR3 coding DNA: TGTGCCAGCAGCTCGGAGGCAGGCCGAGCCTACGAGCAGTACTTC.

The DNA of the CDR3 is TGTGCCAGCGGGAGACAGGGGGCCTCTGGCTACACCTTC. Its translation: CASGRQGASGYTF. The genes are TRBV27 and TRBJ1-2, with 10 bases aligning to TRBD1. CDR3 length: 13 residues. Losses at the gene ends were 8 bases for V and 7 bases for J; bases not matched to a gene: 7. Germline V gives CDR1 MNHEY, CDR2 SMNVEV (reference sequence).

The chain joins TRBV23-1 to TRBJ2-7; D perhaps matches TRBD1 (5 bases). TRBV23-1 is an open reading frame whose function is uncertain. This CDR3 comprises 16 residues. V gave up 3 bases and J gave up 4 bases, with 19 bases separating them. The CDR3, as DNA: TGCGCCAGCAGTCAGACAGCAAAACAATATAGTTACGAGCAGTACTTC. It is translated as CASSQTAKQYSYEQYF.

The V gene is TRBV29-1, the J gene TRBJ1-1; TRBD1 aligns across 7 bases. J was trimmed by 1 base and V by 7 bases; bases with no gene match: 6. CDR3 length: 13 residues. The V gene's germline CDR1 is SQVTM and CDR2 ANQGSEA. The CDR3 reads CSAEGQRNTEAFF. As DNA, the CDR3 is TGCAGCGCAGAGGGACAGAGGAACACTGAAGCTTTCTTT. Drawing the rest from reference TRBV29-1 and TRBJ1-1, the complete variable domain is SAVISQKPSRDICQRGTSLTIQCQVDSQVTMMFWYRQQPGQSLTLIATANQGSEATYESGFVIDKFPISRPNLTFSTLTVSNMSPEDSSIYLCSAEGQRNTEAFFGQGTRLTVV.

The chain joins TRBV5-1 to TRBJ1-2; weak D call: TRBD1 (6 bases). V was shortened by 4 bases and J by 4 bases, with 17 bases between the two germline ends. The CDR3 has 15 residues. CDR1 SGHRS and CDR2 YFSETQ come from the germline V gene. The CDR3 DNA is TGCGCCAGCAGCGGCGAGGGAGGGGGTGGCTATGGCTACACCTTC. It is translated as CASSGEGGGGYGYTF.

The chain joins TRBV7-9 to TRBJ1-6, with D possibly TRBD1 on 6 matching bases. Germline-derived CDR1 and CDR2 are SEHNR and FQNEAQ (reference sequence). Trimming took off 6 bases at V and 8 bases at J, with 26 bases between the two ends. The CDR3 runs 18 residues. The CDR3 nucleotides are TGTGCCAGCAGGGGTCGATGGGAGGGGGTGTTTGGTTATTCACCCCTCCACTTT. Amino acids: CASRGRWEGVFGYSPLHF.

This sequence joins TRBV27 and TRBJ2-5; D uncertain. The CDR3 contains 16 residues. Per germline, CDR1 MNHEY and CDR2 SMNVEV (reference sequence). The V end lost 5 bases, the J end lost 5 bases, and 21 bases lay between the germline ends. In DNA form, the CDR3 reads TGTGCCAGCAGTCTCTATCCCGGGTTGGGTAAGGAGACCCAGTACTTC. Its translation: CASSLYPGLGKETQYF.

J is TRBJ2-7 and V is TRBV5-1; 9 nucleotides align to TRBD2. Germline V gene sequence: CDR1 SGHRS, CDR2 YFSETQ. Germline trimming cut 6 bases from V and 0 bases from J; bases unmatched to any gene: 10. The CDR3 spans 16 residues. The CDR3 is CASTPDTSGHSYEQYF. As DNA, the CDR3 is TGCGCCAGCACCCCGGACACTAGCGGGCACTCCTACGAGCAGTACTTC. The entire variable domain, with the rest obtained from reference TRBV5-1 and TRBJ2-7, is as follows: KAGVTQTPRYLIKTRGQQVTLSCSPISGHRSVSWYQQTPGQGLQFLFEYFSETQRNKGNFPGRFSGRQFSNSRSEMNVSTLELGDSALYLCASTPDTSGHSYEQYFGPGTRLTVT.

This chain connects TRBV2 to TRBJ2-7, with 8 positions matching TRBD1. Trimming at V came to 7 bases and at J to 4 bases, leaving 9 bases not matched to a gene. The CDR3 consists of 14 residues. The V gene's germline CDR1 is SNHLY and CDR2 FYNNEI. The CDR3, as DNA: TGTGCCAGCAATGGACAGGGAAGGGCGTACGAGCAGTACTTC. Amino acids: CASNGQGRAYEQYF. Complete variable domain (other parts from reference TRBV2 and TRBJ2-7): EPEVTQTPSHQVTQMGQEVILRCVPISNHLYFYWYRQILGQKVEFLVSFYNNEISEKSEIFDDQFSVERPDGSNFTLKIRSTKLEDSAMYFCASNGQGRAYEQYFGPGTRLTVT.

In the case of this clone: Other DNA sequences in this sample translate to the same CDR3. V usage is TRBV9 and J usage is TRBJ2-7; 7 bases are a match to TRBD1. The V gene end was trimmed by 3 bases and the J gene end by 0 bases; junction bases not matched to a gene: 3. Germline V gives CDR1 SGDLS, CDR2 YYNGEE. The length of the CDR3 is 14 residues. CDR3 nucleotide sequence: TGTGCCAGCAGCGGCCGGGACAGCTCCTACGAGCAGTACTTC. Translated, it gives CASSGRDSSYEQYF.

The CDR3 protein is CASSPLTGTGYEQYF. In nucleotides, the CDR3 is TGTGCCAGCTCACCACTGACCGGGACAGGCTACGAGCAGTACTTC. The chain recombines TRBV18 with TRBJ2-7, with 8 bases lining up with TRBD1. With 1 base clipped from V and 3 bases from J, the junction kept 5 bases outside the gene matches. The CDR3 is 15 amino acids. The V gene's germline CDR1 is KGHSH and CDR2 LQKENI.

CDR3 loop: CASSPLGLAGGIDTQYF. The CDR3 nucleotides read TGTGCCAGCTCACCATTGGGACTAGCGGGAGGAATAGATACGCAGTATTTT. The chain joins TRBV18 to TRBJ2-3; 15 bases match TRBD2. With V trimmed by 2 bases and J by 5 bases, 5 bases remained unmatched. CDR3 length: 17 amino acids. CDR1 and CDR2 from the germline V gene are KGHSH and LQKENI.

The chain employs TRBV30 and TRBJ1-5; D might be TRBD1 (6 bases). Trimming removed 2 bases at V and 10 bases at J, with 15 bases between. Per the germline V gene, CDR1 is GTSNPN and CDR2 is SVGIG (reference sequence). The CDR3 contains 13 residues. The DNA for the CDR3 is TGTGCCTGGAGTACCCAAACAGGGTTCCCCCAGCATTTT. It encodes CAWSTQTGFPQHF. Supplemented by reference TRBV30 and TRBJ1-5, the full variable domain reads SQTIHQWPATLVQPVGSPLSLECTVEGTSNPNLYWYRQAAGRGLQLLFYSVGIGQISSEVPQNLSASRPQDRQFILSSKKLLLSDSGFYLCAWSTQTGFPQHFGDGTRLSIL.

This chain uses TRBV10-1 with TRBJ1-1; no firm D call. The CDR3 runs to 13 residues. Germline lookup yields CDR1 WNHNN and CDR2 SYGVQD (reference sequence). Trimming removed 8 bases at V and 3 bases at J, with 13 bases between. The CDR3 coding sequence is TGCGCCAGCGGTCCATCCCAGGACACTGAAGCTTTCTTT. It codes for CASGPSQDTEAFF.

The genes are TRBV14 and TRBJ2-7; 7 bases map to TRBD1. This CDR3 comprises 16 residues. Germline loops: CDR1 SGHDN, CDR2 FVKESK. V shed 8 bases, J shed 2 bases, and the junction held 15 bases outside the gene matches. In DNA, the CDR3 is TGTGCCAGCGCTTCCTACCGGGACAGCAAACCCTACGAGCAGTACTTC. Its translation: CASASYRDSKPYEQYF.

The chain couples TRBV6-4 to TRBJ1-4; D perhaps matches TRBD1 (5 bases). The V gene's germline CDR1 is MRHNA and CDR2 SNTAGT. This CDR3 has 14 residues. The V and J ends lost 4 bases and 7 bases respectively, with 13 bases between them. CDR3 sequence: CASSVPGKVEKLFF. In nucleotides, the CDR3 is TGTGCCAGCAGTGTGCCAGGGAAAGTTGAAAAACTGTTTTTT.

In nucleotides, the CDR3 is TGTGCCAGCAGCTTAGATGGGGGCGCCTCCTACGAGCAGTACTTC. Encoded protein: CASSLDGGASYEQYF. The genes are TRBV7-2 and TRBJ2-7, with D maybe TRBD1 (6 bases). The ends were cut back, 1 base at V and 0 bases at J, with 10 bases in the middle. This CDR3 comprises 15 residues. CDR1 is SGHTA and CDR2 is FQGNSA in the germline V gene.

A word on this clone: Within the sample, other DNA sequences also encode this same CDR3. The chain's CDR3 is CASSQGTGGNTGELFF. The CDR3 coding sequence is TGTGCCAGCAGCCAAGGGACAGGGGGGAACACCGGGGAGCTGTTTTTT. The V and J genes are TRBV4-2 and TRBJ2-2; 10 positions match TRBD1. Germline V gene sequence: CDR1 LGHNA, CDR2 YNFKEQ. The V gene end was trimmed by 1 base and the J gene end by 1 base; junction bases not matched to a gene: 0. This CDR3 has 16 amino acids.

This chain uses TRBV15 with TRBJ1-4; 7 nucleotides agree with TRBD1. With 7 bases clipped from V and 5 bases from J, the junction kept 7 bases outside the gene matches. The CDR3 is 14 amino acids. Per the germline V gene, CDR1 is LNHNV and CDR2 is YYDKDF (reference sequence). The CDR3 region is CATTLDRTNEKLFF. As DNA, the CDR3 is TGTGCCACCACCCTGGACAGGACAAATGAAAAACTGTTTTTT.

The V and J genes are TRBV7-2 and TRBJ1-2; TRBD1 aligns across 8 bases. Per the germline V gene, CDR1 is SGHTA and CDR2 is FQGNSA. The CDR3 is made up of 14 amino acids. J was trimmed by 4 bases and V by 4 bases; bases with no gene match: 5. CDR3 loop: CASSSTGGAYGYTF. The CDR3 DNA sequence: TGTGCCAGCAGCTCTACAGGGGGGGCCTATGGCTACACCTTC.

The V call is TRBV7-2, the J call TRBJ2-7; D may be TRBD1 (5 bases). Trimming cost V 5 bases and J 2 bases, with 16 bases left between them. The CDR3 length is 15 residues. Germline V gene sequence: CDR1 SGHTA, CDR2 FQGNSA. CDR3: CASSTRVGDPYEQYF. DNA of the CDR3: TGTGCCAGCAGCACCAGGGTAGGGGATCCCTACGAGCAGTACTTC.

The chain links TRBV28 to TRBJ1-4; 10 bases fit TRBD1. CDR1 is MDHEN, CDR2 SYDVKM, per germline. The junction had 7 bases not matched to a gene; V was cut back by 5 bases and J by 7 bases. The CDR3 has 15 amino acids. The DNA of the CDR3 is TGTGCCAGCAGTGCGCCGGGACAGGGGCGTGAAAAACTGTTTTTT. Translating gives CASSAPGQGREKLFF.

The chain joins TRBV7-9 to TRBJ1-5; D is possibly TRBD1 (6 bases). Germline lookup yields CDR1 SEHNR and CDR2 FQNEAQ (reference sequence). Trimming took off 5 bases at V and 4 bases at J, with 18 bases between the two ends. This CDR3 has 16 residues. CDR3 loop: CASSLGDRQANQPQHF. CDR3 in DNA: TGTGCCAGCAGCCTCGGGGACCGACAGGCTAATCAGCCCCAGCATTTT.

The chain combines TRBV28 with TRBJ1-5; D is uncertain. V gave up 6 bases and J gave up 6 bases, with 18 bases separating them. The CDR3 covers 15 residues. Germline V gene sequence: CDR1 MDHEN, CDR2 SYDVKM. CDR3 loop: CASSRWGEGGQPQHF. The CDR3 nucleotides read TGTGCCAGCAGCCGGTGGGGTGAGGGAGGTCAGCCCCAGCATTTT.

The chain recombines TRBV6-1 with TRBJ2-7; 7 bases map to TRBD1. The germline gives CDR1 MNHNS, CDR2 SASEGT. Trimming cost V 7 bases and J 3 bases; bases outside gene matches: 9. This CDR3 is 14 amino acids long. The DNA for the CDR3 is TGTGCCAGCATTCTGACAGGGCTCTTCTACGAGCAGTACTTC. It encodes CASILTGLFYEQYF.

This CDR3 reads CASSDKGQGPYEQYF. The CDR3 DNA follows: TGCGCCAGCAGTGATAAGGGACAGGGTCCCTACGAGCAGTACTTC. J is TRBJ2-7 and V is TRBV10-1; 9 bases map to TRBD1. The CDR3 spans 15 residues. The J segment lost 2 bases and the V segment lost 3 bases, leaving 5 bases of the junction unmatched. Germline loops: CDR1 WNHNN, CDR2 SYGVQD (reference sequence).